Shown below are 22 T cell receptor beta chains from a single sample sequenced in a study of T cells in Graves' hyperthyroidism and ophthalmopathy. Amplified TCR beta CDR3 regions derived from RNA transcripts. The study used the HTBI primer set for a first-round RT-PCR of the TCR CDR3. Each CDR3 protein gets one entry after TCRdb re-called the multiplex PCR reads with MiXCR. The sample lists approximately 640,000 distinct CDR3 sequences, under 20% occurring once. Sequences were obtained from blood. The receptors were sampled from a woman aged 25 to 39 with Graves' hyperthyroidism.

The table lists this clonotype with many counts. This rearrangement joins TRBV28 to TRBJ2-7; a possible D gene is TRBD1 (8 bases). Germline loops: CDR1 MDHEN, CDR2 SYDVKM. The CDR3 totals 15 residues. V was shortened by 7 bases and J by 3 bases, with 19 bases between the two germline ends. The CDR3 loop reads CASTLGGTGGYEQYF. CDR3 sequence (DNA): TGTGCCAGCACCCTCGGGGGGACAGGAGGCTACGAGCAGTACTTC.

This clonotype was recorded many times. This chain joins TRBV30 and TRBJ2-7, with unresolved D. The V and J ends lost 0 bases and 2 bases respectively, with 11 bases between them. The CDR3 sequence is 14 residues long. Germline CDR1 GTSNPN, CDR2 SVGIG (reference sequence). CDR3 coding DNA: TGTGCCTGGAGTGTCGACCTAGGCCCCTACGAGCAGTACTTC. Its translation: CAWSVDLGPYEQYF.

This clonotype was seen many times. The rearrangement joins TRBV7-2 to TRBJ2-5, with D maybe TRBD2 (5 bases). CDR1 and CDR2 from the germline V gene are SGHTA and FQGNSA. V lost 4 bases, J lost 4 bases, and 13 bases lay in between. The CDR3 has 14 amino acids. In DNA, the CDR3 is TGTGCCAGCAGCTCTTCCTATGAGGGAGAGACCCAGTACTTC. Translating gives CASSSSYEGETQYF.

In its sample, this clonotype was seen a few times. The CDR3, as DNA: TGTGCCAGCAGTCCCACTTTCTCTGGGGCCAACGTCCTGACTTTC. Its protein product is CASSPTFSGANVLTF. The V and J genes are TRBV6-2 or TRBV6-3 and TRBJ2-6; D unresolved. The V and J ends lost 5 bases and 0 bases respectively, with 8 bases between them. This CDR3 contains 15 residues. From germline, CDR1 is MNHEY and CDR2 SVGEGT.

This clonotype was seen a few times. The chain has TRBV10-3 and TRBJ2-3, with unresolved D. This CDR3 comprises 14 residues. The germline V gene has CDR1 ENHRY and CDR2 SYGVKD. V gave up 0 bases and J gave up 6 bases, with 10 bases separating them. The CDR3 loop reads CAISESPEWDTQYF. DNA of the CDR3: TGTGCCATCAGTGAGTCGCCAGAATGGGATACGCAGTATTTT.

This clonotype was found many times. The chain carries TRBV7-8 and TRBJ2-3; TRBD2 matches at 7 bases. The V gene's germline CDR1 is SGHVS and CDR2 FQNEAQ. The CDR3 is 15 amino acids. J was trimmed by 2 bases and V by 4 bases; bases with no gene match: 6. The CDR3 nucleotides are TGTGCCAGCAGCTACTCTAGCGGACCCACAGATACGCAGTATTTT. It is translated as CASSYSSGPTDTQYF.

V usage is TRBV7-8 and J usage is TRBJ1-5, with 8 nucleotides matching TRBD1. The length of the CDR3 is 16 residues. Germline loops: CDR1 SGHVS, CDR2 FQNEAQ. V shed 1 base and J 6 bases; nucleotides not matched to a gene: 8. The CDR3 protein is CASSLGGQGVGQPQHF. The CDR3 DNA reads as TGTGCCAGCAGCTTAGGAGGACAGGGTGTGGGTCAGCCCCAGCATTTT.

The chain couples TRBV2 to TRBJ2-5; 10 nucleotides match TRBD2. The trim removed 8 bases at V and 4 bases at J, leaving 16 bases unmatched. Germline V gene data show CDR1 as SNHLY and CDR2 as FYNNEI. The CDR3 is 17 amino acids. CDR3 region: CASVVGLAGDYGETQYF. CDR3 bases: TGTGCCAGCGTGGTAGGGCTAGCGGGAGATTATGGAGAGACCCAGTACTTC.

On this clonotype: This sequence may be a read error, since a much larger clone differs from it by one base. The chain couples TRBV20-1 to TRBJ2-7; 9 bases fit TRBD2. Germline V gene sequence: CDR1 DFQATT, CDR2 SNEGSKA (reference sequence). The CDR3 has 15 residues. The CDR3 bases are TGCAGTGCTGGAGATGGCCCTAGCGGGAACTACGAGCAGTACTTC. Protein sequence: CSAGDGPSGNYEQYF.

The J gene is TRBJ2-5, the V gene TRBV28, with TRBD1 identical over 9 bases. The V gene's germline CDR1 is MDHEN and CDR2 SYDVKM. The CDR3 runs to 16 residues. With V trimmed by 3 bases and J by 5 bases, 10 bases remained unmatched. CDR3 region: CASSFTGGRRGETQYF. CDR3 coding DNA: TGTGCCAGCAGTTTTACAGGGGGCCGCCGAGGCGAGACCCAGTACTTC.

V usage is TRBV5-6 and J usage is TRBJ1-2; D is unresolved. This CDR3 is built from 14 residues. CDR1 SGHDT and CDR2 YYEEEE come from the germline V gene. Trimming took 1 base from V and 3 from J, leaving 10 bases between them. The CDR3 spells CASSLTGSHYGYTF. The CDR3 DNA sequence: TGTGCCAGCAGCTTGACCGGGTCTCACTATGGCTACACCTTC.

This clonotype has a count of ten or more. The gene calls are TRBV2 and TRBJ2-2; D is perhaps TRBD1 (5 bases). CDR3 length equals 13 residues. Germline assignment: CDR1 SNHLY and CDR2 FYNNEI. V lost 10 bases and J lost 1, with 10 bases in between. DNA for the CDR3: TGTGCCACGGGCAGGGAGAACACCGGGGAGCTGTTTTTT. Its translation is CATGRENTGELFF.

This clonotype was seen once. The genes are TRBV5-1 and TRBJ2-6, with a possible D match to TRBD2 (6 bases). With 6 bases removed from V and 1 base from J, the gap between germline ends came to 8 bases. This CDR3 contains 14 residues. The germline V gene encodes CDR1 SGHRS and CDR2 YFSETQ. The CDR3 loop is CASIGGSGANVLTF. CDR3 coding DNA: TGCGCCAGCATTGGGGGGTCTGGGGCCAACGTCCTGACTTTC.

This clonotype was recorded many times. The genes are TRBV30 and TRBJ2-1; weak D call: TRBD2 (5 bases). Trimming took 0 bases from V and 14 from J, leaving 14 bases between them. The CDR3 spans 12 residues. Germline V gives CDR1 GTSNPN, CDR2 SVGIG (reference sequence). CDR3 nucleotides: TGTGCCTGGAGTGTACTGAGCGGAGTTGAGTTCTTC. Protein: CAWSVLSGVEFF.

Many counts were recorded for this clonotype. This chain joins TRBV28 and TRBJ2-7; 10 positions agree with TRBD1. After removal of 1 base from V and 5 bases from J, the junction contained 14 bases not matched to a gene. The CDR3 is 18 amino acids. Germline V gene sequence: CDR1 MDHEN, CDR2 SYDVKM. The CDR3: CASSLSGPVGQGGNEQYF. The CDR3 coding sequence is TGTGCCAGCAGTTTATCTGGCCCAGTCGGACAGGGGGGTAACGAGCAGTACTTC.

This clonotype appeared many times. This chain links TRBV12-3 or TRBV12-4 with TRBJ2-1; D may be TRBD2 (6 bases). CDR3 length: 11 residues. Trimming took 9 bases from V and 6 from J, leaving 9 bases between them. CDR3 in amino acids: CASGGPNEQFF. CDR3 bases: TGTGCCAGTGGAGGGCCCAATGAGCAGTTCTTC.

This clonotype occurred many times. J is TRBJ2-5 and V is TRBV28, with D possibly matching TRBD2 (5 bases). Germline CDR1 reads MDHEN; CDR2 reads SYDVKM. The CDR3 sequence is 13 residues long. With 5 bases removed from V and 2 bases from J, the gap between germline ends came to 9 bases. This CDR3 reads CASSMTGQETQYF. In DNA, the CDR3 is TGTGCCAGCAGTATGACGGGGCAAGAGACCCAGTACTTC.

This clonotype appeared many times. The chain combines TRBV28 with TRBJ1-2; D is possibly TRBD1 (5 bases). Germline CDR1 reads MDHEN; CDR2 reads SYDVKM. This CDR3 comprises 14 residues. Trimming cost V 1 base and J 0 bases, with 6 bases left between them. The CDR3 protein is CASSLLGANYGYTF. In DNA form, the CDR3 reads TGTGCCAGCAGTTTATTAGGGGCTAACTATGGCTACACCTTC.

V and J are TRBV12-3 or TRBV12-4 and TRBJ2-5; the D is unclear. The CDR3 extends over 13 amino acids. Trimming removed 3 bases from V and 2 bases from J, with 7 bases in between. The CDR3 loop is CASSFSRQETQYF. The CDR3 nucleotides read TGTGCCAGCAGTTTTTCGAGGCAAGAGACCCAGTACTTC.

This clonotype was observed many times. One end of the junction varies from germline; a read error may be responsible. CDR3 region: CASSFQETQYF. CDR3 in DNA: TGTGCCAGCAGCTTCCAAGAGACCCAGTACTTC. The chain uses TRBV5-1 and TRBJ2-5; D is undetermined. The CDR3 is made up of 11 amino acids. Germline CDR1 is SGHRS and CDR2 is YFSETQ.

This clonotype was recorded at least ten times. V and J are TRBV2 and TRBJ1-5; D gene unclear. The CDR3 has 13 amino acids. CDR1 is SNHLY and CDR2 is FYNNEI in the germline V gene. The V and J ends lost 7 bases and 7 bases respectively, with 14 bases between them. CDR3 protein: CASTVYFDQPQHF. CDR3 DNA: TGTGCCAGCACTGTGTATTTCGACCAGCCCCAGCATTTT.

This clonotype was found many times. The chain couples TRBV28 to TRBJ1-2, with TRBD1 identical over 8 bases. This CDR3 region has 12 residues. Per the germline V gene, CDR1 is MDHEN and CDR2 is SYDVKM. The V gene end was trimmed by 5 bases and the J gene end by 8 bases; junction bases not matched to a gene: 4. For the CDR3, the DNA is TGTGCCAGCAGTATACAGGGGGGCGGCTACACCTTC. It encodes CASSIQGGGYTF.